The clone carrying this T cell receptor beta chain appeared a few times. What it recognizes is unknown. The repertoire was sequenced with immunoSEQ multiplex PCR; TCRdb's copy has only in-frame clones and lacks some. This table holds 2 million to 2.5 million clones, 85% to 95% found once. These data belong to a study of shared clonotypes between healthy human individuals. At the level of the study: CD4 naive and CD4 memory each took three plates per donor, while CD8 naive took two and CD8 memory one. Study results and limitations: At large depth, rarefaction still showed sorted-subset sequencing to be incomplete. Estimated clonotype richness was generally higher in naive than memory subsets.

This CDR3 region has 13 residues. Trimming cost V 5 bases and J 3 bases, with 11 bases left between them. CDR1 and CDR2 from the germline V gene are LNHDA and SQIVND (reference sequence). Sequencing was done on a sample of naive CD4+ T cells sorted from blood. As to subset: CD45RA+ positively selected. The chain carries TRBV19 and TRBJ2-7, with D perhaps TRBD1 (6 bases). This clonotype was sampled from a man younger than 35 in good health. CDR3 loop: CASSETGIYEQYF. For the CDR3, the DNA is TGTGCCAGTAGTGAAACAGGGATCTACGAGCAGTACTTC.